This TCR beta chain was profiled in a study of low-dose radiotherapy and immunotherapy resistance in tumors. Turning to the study itself: Intravenous ipilimumab 1 mg/kg every six weeks was given with nivolumab 240 mg every two weeks. The study administered intravenous cyclophosphamide at 200 mg/m2 every two weeks, one day ahead of radiation and immunotherapy. Patients were on oral aspirin 300 mg taken daily for four cycles from cycle 1 day 1.

Alpha and beta chains were covered, as first-strand cDNA relied on TRAV- and TRBV-specific primers. A roughly 22-cycle PCR with a constant-region primer and V-primer adapter amplified TCRs. Each CDR3 protein gets one entry after TCRdb re-called the reads with MiXCR. Of tens of thousands of distinct CDR3 sequences detected, roughly a sixth appear once; the ten largest clones hold 2.5% to 3%. As to time point: before trial treatment. It was nivolumab, ipilimumab, aspirin, low-dose cyclophosphamide and low-dose radiotherapy that donors received. This clonotype was recorded many times. The ends were cut back, 5 bases at V and 0 bases at J, with 11 bases in the middle. The CDR3 length is 15 residues. CDR1 is SQVTM and CDR2 is ANQGSEA in the germline V gene.

The clonotype was recovered from a male donor with prostate cancer. The chain combines TRBV29-1 with TRBJ2-6; D may be TRBD2 (5 bases). The specimen was PBMCs, collected before treatment. The CDR3 reads CSVRGSNSGANVLTF. In DNA form, the CDR3 reads TGCAGCGTTCGAGGGTCTAACTCTGGGGCCAACGTCCTGACTTTC.